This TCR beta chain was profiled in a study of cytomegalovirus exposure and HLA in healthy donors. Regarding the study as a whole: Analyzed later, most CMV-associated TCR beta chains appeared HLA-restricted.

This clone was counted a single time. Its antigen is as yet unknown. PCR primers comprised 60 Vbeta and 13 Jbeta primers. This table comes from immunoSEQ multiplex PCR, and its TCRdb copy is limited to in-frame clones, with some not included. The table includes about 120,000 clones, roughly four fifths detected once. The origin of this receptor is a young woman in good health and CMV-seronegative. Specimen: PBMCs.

CDR3 sequence: CASSQRGGPNSPLHF. CDR3 sequence (DNA): TGCGCCAGCAGCCAACGGGGGGGTCCGAATTCACCCCTCCACTTT. V gene TRBV4-3 combines with J gene TRBJ1-6, with a weak D call TRBD1 (5 bases). This CDR3 is built from 15 residues. V lost 2 bases and J 7 bases, leaving 12 bases between the germline ends. Germline CDR1 LGHNA, CDR2 YSLEER.